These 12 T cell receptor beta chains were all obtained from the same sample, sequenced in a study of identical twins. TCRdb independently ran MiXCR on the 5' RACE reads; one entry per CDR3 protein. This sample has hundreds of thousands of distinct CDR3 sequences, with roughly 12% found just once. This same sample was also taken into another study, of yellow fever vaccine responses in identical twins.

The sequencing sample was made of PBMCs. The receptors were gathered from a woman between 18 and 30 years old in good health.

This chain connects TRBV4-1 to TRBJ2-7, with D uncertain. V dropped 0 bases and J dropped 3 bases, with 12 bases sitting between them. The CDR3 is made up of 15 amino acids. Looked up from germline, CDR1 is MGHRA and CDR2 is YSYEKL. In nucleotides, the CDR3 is TGCGCCAGCAGCCAAGAGTTGTGGCCGAACTACGAGCAGTACGTC. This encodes CASSQELWPNYEQYV.

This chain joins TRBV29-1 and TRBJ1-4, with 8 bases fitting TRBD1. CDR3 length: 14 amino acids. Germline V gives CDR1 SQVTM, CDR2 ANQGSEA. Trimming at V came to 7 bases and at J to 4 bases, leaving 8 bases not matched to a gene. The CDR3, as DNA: TGCAGCGCACGGACAGGGTTGAATAATGAAAAACTGTTTTTT. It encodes CSARTGLNNEKLFF.

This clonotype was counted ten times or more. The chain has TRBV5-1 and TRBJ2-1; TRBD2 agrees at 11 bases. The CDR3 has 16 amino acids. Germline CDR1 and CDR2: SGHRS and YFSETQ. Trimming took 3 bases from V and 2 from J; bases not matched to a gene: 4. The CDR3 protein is CASSSSGGPTYNEQFF. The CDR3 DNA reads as TGCGCCAGCAGCTCTAGCGGGGGGCCTACCTACAATGAGCAGTTCTTC.

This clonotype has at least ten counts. CDR3 region: CASSTGGYTF. CDR3 nucleotides: TGTGCCAGCAGTACCGGGGGTTACACCTTC. The J gene is TRBJ1-2, the V gene TRBV12-3 or TRBV12-4, with D perhaps TRBD1 (5 bases). Trimming removed 5 bases from V and 11 bases from J, with 9 bases in between. The length of the CDR3 is 10 residues.

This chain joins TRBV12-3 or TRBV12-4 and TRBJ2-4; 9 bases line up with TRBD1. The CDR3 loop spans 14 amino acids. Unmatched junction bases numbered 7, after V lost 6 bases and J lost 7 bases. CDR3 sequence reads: CASSRQGVRNIQYF. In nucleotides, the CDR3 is TGTGCCAGCAGCCGACAGGGGGTAAGGAACATTCAGTACTTC.

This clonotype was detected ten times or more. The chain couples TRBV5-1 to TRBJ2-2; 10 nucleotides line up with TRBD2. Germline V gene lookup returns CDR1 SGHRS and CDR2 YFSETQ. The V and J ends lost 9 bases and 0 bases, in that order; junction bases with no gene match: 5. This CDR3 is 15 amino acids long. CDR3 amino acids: CATGTSVTNTGELFF. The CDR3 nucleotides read TGCGCCACCGGGACTAGCGTAACGAACACCGGGGAGCTGTTTTTT. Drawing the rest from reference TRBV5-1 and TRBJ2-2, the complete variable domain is KAGVTQTPRYLIKTRGQQVTLSCSPISGHRSVSWYQQTPGQGLQFLFEYFSETQRNKGNFPGRFSGRQFSNSRSEMNVSTLELGDSALYLCATGTSVTNTGELFFGEGSRLTVL.

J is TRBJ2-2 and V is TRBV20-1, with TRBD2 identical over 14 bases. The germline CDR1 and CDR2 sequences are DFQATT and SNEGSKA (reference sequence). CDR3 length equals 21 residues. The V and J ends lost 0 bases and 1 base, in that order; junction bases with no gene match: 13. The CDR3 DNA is TGCAGTGCTAGAGATTATCGGACTAGCGGGAGGCCACACCAGAACACCGGGGAGCTGTTTTTT. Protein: CSARDYRTSGRPHQNTGELFF.

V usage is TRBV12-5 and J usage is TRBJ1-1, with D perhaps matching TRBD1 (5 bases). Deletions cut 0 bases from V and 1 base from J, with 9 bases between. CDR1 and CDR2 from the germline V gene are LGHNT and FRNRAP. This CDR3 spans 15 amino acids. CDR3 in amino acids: CASGLVHGGNTEAFF. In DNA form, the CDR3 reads TGTGCTAGTGGTTTGGTACATGGGGGGAACACTGAAGCTTTCTTT.

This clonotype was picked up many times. This CDR3 is CASSFGGPIYEQYF. The CDR3 DNA is TGTGCCAGCAGTTTCGGCGGGCCTATCTACGAGCAGTACTTC. The chain is built from TRBV12-3 or TRBV12-4 and TRBJ2-7; D might be TRBD2 (5 bases). This CDR3 has 14 amino acids. Trimming removed 3 bases at V and 3 bases at J, with 12 bases between.

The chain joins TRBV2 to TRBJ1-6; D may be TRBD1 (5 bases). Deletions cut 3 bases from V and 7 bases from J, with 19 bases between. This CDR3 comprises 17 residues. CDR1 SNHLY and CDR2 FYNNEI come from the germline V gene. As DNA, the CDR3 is TGTGCCAGCAGTGAGCGGGGCAGGGAAGTTCGCAATTCACCCCTCCACTTT. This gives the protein CASSERGREVRNSPLHF.

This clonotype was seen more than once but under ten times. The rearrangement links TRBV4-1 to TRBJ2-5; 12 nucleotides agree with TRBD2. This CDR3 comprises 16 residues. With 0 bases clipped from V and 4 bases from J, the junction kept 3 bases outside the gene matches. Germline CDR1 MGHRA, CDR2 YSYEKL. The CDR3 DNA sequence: TGCGCCAGCAGCCAAGAACTAGCGGGGGGTAGAGAGACCCAGTACTTC. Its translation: CASSQELAGGRETQYF.

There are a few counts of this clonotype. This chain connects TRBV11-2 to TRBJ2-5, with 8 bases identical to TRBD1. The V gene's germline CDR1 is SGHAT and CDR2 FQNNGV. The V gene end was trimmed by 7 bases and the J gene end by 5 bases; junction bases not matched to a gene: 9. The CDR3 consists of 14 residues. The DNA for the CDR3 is TGTGCCAGCAATCTGCCAGGGGGCTCCGAGACCCAGTACTTC. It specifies CASNLPGGSETQYF.